This T cell receptor (beta chain) appears in the sequencing data of a study of blood T cell repertoires in COVID-19. The V end was cut by 4 bases, the J end by 6 bases, with 14 bases between. Per germline, CDR1 SGHRS and CDR2 YFSETQ. The CDR3 runs 14 residues. In Cohort 3, a recovered donor had either two negative PCRs, clearance, or symptom resolution. This clone was seen only once. Original processing notes: Nucleated cell number was recorded as an estimate derived from reference gene primer amplification. Some clones are missing from TCRdb's copy, which holds only in-frame ones; the method was immunoSEQ multiplex PCR. The V and J calls and the clone size are those of that table, but D and trimming were determined from the DNA. The sample lists 150,000 to 200,000 clones; 65% to 90% were seen once.

What was sequenced was PBMCs or T cells enriched from blood (not recorded which). V usage is TRBV5-1 and J usage is TRBJ2-1, with D possibly TRBD1 on 6 matching bases. The TCR sequence derives from a man aged 45 to 65 who had recovered from COVID-19. CDR3 loop: CASSRTGLGNEQFF. DNA for the CDR3: TGCGCCAGCAGCCGAACAGGGTTGGGCAATGAGCAGTTCTTC.